The clone carrying this T cell receptor beta chain was counted only a few times. Its target is unknown. The sample comes from a study of T-cell reconstitution after alpha-beta-depleted transplantation in children. The germline V gene encodes CDR1 MNHEY and CDR2 SVGEGT. The CDR3 has 19 amino acids. V lost 2 bases to trimming and J lost 3 bases; unmatched junction nucleotides: 14. Whole-study results and caveats: T-cell numbers and diversity one year post-transplant derived largely from freshly generated T cells. About two months after transplant, alpha-beta T cells reportedly came from several hundred expanded graft clones. Some patients' high day-60 TCRbeta diversity was attributed to recipient cells surviving conditioning.

Preparation of the TCRbeta library was carried out with unique molecular identifiers. TCRdb analysed the PCR reads with MiXCR anew, one entry per CDR3 protein. The data show 900,000 or so distinct CDR3 sequences, roughly 15% seen once. The chain is built from TRBV6-2 or TRBV6-3 and TRBJ2-7; 12 bases are shared with TRBD1. The receptor's source is a male patient younger than 18 who had a stem cell transplant for acute lymphoblastic leukemia, so the T cells may come from the graft donor. Source: PBMCs, mostly from graft donor cells, taken 360 days after TCRalphabeta/CD19-depleted stem cell transplant. The CDR3 DNA follows: TGTGCCAGCAGTTACGCCGGGACAGGGGGCGCAGGGGATGACTACGAGCAGTACTTC. This encodes CASSYAGTGGAGDDYEQYF.